A selection of T cell receptor beta chains follows, all from one sample in a study of blood T cell repertoires in COVID-19. The repertoire was sequenced with immunoSEQ multiplex PCR; TCRdb's copy has only in-frame clones and lacks some. The table shows some 220,000 clones, with 70% to 85% occurring only once. The sample taken for sequencing was peripheral blood. Receptor source: a man aged 50 to 59 with active or convalescent COVID-19. CDR3s include the opening cysteine and the closing phenylalanine or tryptophan.

>TRBV20-1|TRBJ2-3
CSVTRTDTQYF
>TRBV28|TRBJ1-5
CASSLSPLGGRGYQPQHF
>TRBV4-1|TRBJ1-4
CASSRSEGARYEKLFF
>TRBV24-1|TRBJ2-2
CARLSGRGSGELFF
>TRBV9|TRBJ2-3
CASSVELAGAGDTQYF
>TRBV20-1|TRBJ2-1
CSASSGGYNEQFF
>TRBV3-1/TRBV3-2|TRBJ1-3
CASSPRGNTIYF
>TRBV7-3|TRBJ1-6
CASSKRQGDSPLHF
>TRBV5-4|TRBJ1-6
CASSYNPGQESPLHF
>TRBV2|TRBJ1-2
CASSEGRGLRYGYTF
>TRBV7-9|TRBJ1-6
CASSGRDRLNNSPLHF
>TRBV3-1/TRBV3-2|TRBJ1-1
CASSTRARAGEAFF
>TRBV5-1|TRBJ2-1
CASSHPGQGNEQFF
>TRBV7-9|TRBJ2-1
CASSLAGGAGDEQFF
>TRBV29-1|TRBJ2-5
CSVDASGFGETQYF
>TRBV24-1|TRBJ2-4
CATSEVPGLAYKNIQYF
>TRBV27|TRBJ2-1
CASRPGTGLYNEQFF
>TRBV7-9|TRBJ2-5
CASSLGLAGHQETQYF
>TRBV11-2|TRBJ1-1
CASSSDGMGTEAFF
>TRBV6-5|TRBJ1-1
CASAPRGGARTEAFF
>TRBV20-1|TRBJ1-1
CSASRGMNTEAFF
>TRBV10-2|TRBJ2-1
CASSRGMFYNEQFF
>TRBV7-3|TRBJ2-1
CASSFIGLAGNEQFF
>TRBV6-2/TRBV6-3|TRBJ1-3
CASSLSGNTIYF
>TRBV11-2|TRBJ2-2
CASSLVPGQGTGELFF
>TRBV13|TRBJ1-2
CASSSDRGTGYTF
>TRBV15|TRBJ2-6
CATSRGQGSSGANVLTF
>TRBV6-5|TRBJ1-2
CASREGIYGYTF
>TRBV4-2|TRBJ2-3
CASSQLTSGGTDTQYF
>TRBV9|TRBJ2-5
CASSVGGTPGLATQYF
>TRBV4-1|TRBJ1-5
CASSQVGTGFRQPQHF
>TRBV3-1/TRBV3-2|TRBJ2-5
CASSPVHSGGVVETQYF
>TRBV6-1|TRBJ2-3
CASSEAIGFGTDTQYF
>TRBV5-1|TRBJ2-1
CASSVLAGALGDEQFF
>TRBV30|TRBJ2-7
CAWSHGGEQYF
>TRBV7-2|TRBJ2-3
CASSIRGADTQYF
>TRBV5-1|TRBJ1-2
CASSWTQTGPGSGYTF
>TRBV3-1/TRBV3-2|TRBJ2-3
CASSQVRLAGATQYF
>TRBV28|TRBJ1-5
CASRSLARVKHQPQHF
>TRBV20-1|TRBJ1-3
CSARHQNTIYF
>TRBV7-2|TRBJ1-5
CASSLYNQPQHF
>TRBV7-9|TRBJ2-1
CASSYTRLAEGYNEQFF
>TRBV7-2|TRBJ1-1
CASGQGGLLNTEAFF
>TRBV11-2|TRBJ2-3
CASSGTSGSYTDTQYF
>TRBV6-5|TRBJ1-2
CASSLNQDTGIGYTF
>TRBV2|TRBJ1-5
CASSDGGGNQPQHF
>TRBV5-4|TRBJ1-5
CASRSGQPSNQPQHF
>TRBV21-1|TRBJ1-3
CASSKSTNPHRGFGNTIYF
>TRBV9|TRBJ1-5
CASSGGPAQPQHF
>TRBV25-1|TRBJ1-4
CASSVTTGSNEKLFF
>TRBV7-2|TRBJ2-1
CASSPRGSWGEIEQFF
>TRBV3-1/TRBV3-2|TRBJ2-7
CASSQDLYRGYEQYF